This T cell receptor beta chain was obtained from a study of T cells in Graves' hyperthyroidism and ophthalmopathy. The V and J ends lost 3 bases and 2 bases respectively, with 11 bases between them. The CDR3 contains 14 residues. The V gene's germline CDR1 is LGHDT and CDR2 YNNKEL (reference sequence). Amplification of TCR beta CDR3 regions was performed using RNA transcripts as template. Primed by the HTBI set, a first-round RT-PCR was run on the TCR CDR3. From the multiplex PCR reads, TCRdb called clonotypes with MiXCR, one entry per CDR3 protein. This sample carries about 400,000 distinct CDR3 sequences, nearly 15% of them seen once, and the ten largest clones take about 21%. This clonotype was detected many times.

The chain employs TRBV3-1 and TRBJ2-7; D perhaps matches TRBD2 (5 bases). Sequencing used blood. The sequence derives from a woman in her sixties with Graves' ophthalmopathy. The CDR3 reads CASSHSGYTYEQYF. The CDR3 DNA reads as TGTGCCAGCAGCCATTCGGGGTACACCTACGAGCAGTACTTC.